This TCR beta chain was found in a study of T cells in Graves' hyperthyroidism and ophthalmopathy. Looking at the study overall: Peripheral blood sampling occurred at initial diagnosis, before any treatment.

The TCR beta CDR3 regions underwent amplification using RNA transcripts as the source. In the first-round RT-PCR of the TCR CDR3, the HTBI primer set was used. MiXCR, applied by TCRdb to the multiplex PCR reads, yields one record per CDR3 protein. The repertoire has 93,000 or so distinct CDR3 sequences, 47% of them found once; the top ten carry approximately 25%. Cells are PBMCs isolated from more than 8.5 ml of fresh blood. In the case of this clonotype: Its antigen is currently unknown.

The study, taken as a whole, reports: Most thyroid clonotypes with frequency above 0.001 were detected in blood.

This sequence originates from a man aged 35-49 years with Graves' hyperthyroidism. The sequenced sample consisted of blood.

The CDR3 nucleotides read TGTGCCAGTAGTATAGCGGATGGGGGCAGGGAGACCCAGTACTTC. Protein product: CASSIADGGRETQYF. This chain connects TRBV19 to TRBJ2-5, with D possibly TRBD1 on 6 matching bases. From germline, CDR1 is LNHDA and CDR2 SQIVND (reference sequence). Trimming left V 1 base short and J 5 bases short, with 14 bases between. CDR3 length: 15 amino acids.